These 32 T cell receptor beta chains were all obtained from the same sample, sequenced in a study of T cell responses to AZD1222 COVID-19 vaccine. Profiled with immunoSEQ multiplex PCR; TCRdb holds only in-frame clones, not every one. Of approximately 150,000 clones listed, 90% were seen once; the top ten hold 3.5% to 4.5%. Sample: peripheral blood, taken 28 days after the second dose of the MenACWY control vaccine. The receptors were sampled from an adult who received the MenACWY meningococcal vaccine as a control.

This clone occurred a few times. The chain recombines TRBV15 with TRBJ1-4; a weak D match, TRBD1 (6 bases). Trimming took 2 bases from V and 7 from J, leaving 17 bases between them. This CDR3 spans 16 amino acids. Germline V gene data show CDR1 as LNHNV and CDR2 as YYDKDF (reference sequence). The CDR3 loop is CATSRLILGAGEKLFF. For the CDR3, the DNA is TGTGCCACCAGCAGACTTATCTTGGGGGCCGGTGAAAAACTGTTTTTT.

The chain couples TRBV4-2 to TRBJ2-3; TRBD2 agrees at 11 bases. The CDR3 has 17 residues. Per germline, CDR1 LGHNA and CDR2 YNFKEQ. Trimming at V came to 1 base and at J to 4 bases, leaving 7 bases not matched to a gene. As DNA, the CDR3 is TGTGCCAGCAGCCAAGCCTTAGCGGGAGGGCCCGCAGATACGCAGTATTTT. Translating gives CASSQALAGGPADTQYF.

The chain employs TRBV10-3 and TRBJ2-1; 8 bases are shared with TRBD2. After removal of 5 bases from V and 6 bases from J, the junction contained 9 bases not matched to a gene. Per the germline V gene, CDR1 is ENHRY and CDR2 is SYGVKD. The length of the CDR3 is 15 residues. The CDR3 protein is CAISSEAGVSNEQFF. The DNA for the CDR3 is TGTGCCATCAGTTCCGAAGCGGGAGTGAGCAATGAGCAGTTCTTC.

This rearrangement joins TRBV3-1 (or the pseudogene TRBV3-2) to TRBJ2-1; D may correspond to TRBD1 or TRBD2 (5 bases each). Deletions cut 0 bases from V and 9 bases from J, with 15 bases between. The CDR3 runs to 15 residues. Germline V gives CDR1 LGHDT, CDR2 YNNKEL (reference sequence). As DNA, the CDR3 is TGTGCCAGCAGCCAAGATTCCCACTATGGGGGTGAGCAGTTCTTC. It is translated as CASSQDSHYGGEQFF.

The CDR3 spells CAISRGLGTEAFF. In nucleotides, the CDR3 is TGTGCCATCAGCAGGGGACTTGGCACTGAAGCTTTCTTT. The chain has TRBV10-3 and TRBJ1-1; tentatively, D is TRBD1 (6 bases). V was trimmed by 6 bases and J by 4 bases, leaving 12 bases between them. The CDR3 has 13 residues. Looked up from germline, CDR1 is ENHRY and CDR2 is SYGVKD.

The chain joins TRBV6-2 or TRBV6-3 to TRBJ1-2; TRBD1 aligns across 8 bases. Unmatched junction bases numbered 2, after V lost 4 bases and J lost 7 bases. From germline, CDR1 is MNHEY and CDR2 SVGEGT. CDR3 length: 12 residues. The CDR3 DNA reads as TGTGCCAGCAGTTCCGGGACAGGTGGCTACACCTTC. Protein: CASSSGTGGYTF.

The V gene is TRBV29-1, the J gene TRBJ2-1, with D tentatively TRBD1 or TRBD2 (5 bases each). V dropped 6 bases and J dropped 0 bases, with 12 bases sitting between them. Per germline, CDR1 SQVTM and CDR2 ANQGSEA. The CDR3 is 14 amino acids. CDR3 region: CSVRERSSYNEQFF. CDR3 DNA sequence: TGCAGCGTCAGGGAGCGGAGCTCCTACAATGAGCAGTTCTTC.

V usage is TRBV6-6 and J usage is TRBJ1-5; D gene uncertain. The germline V gene encodes CDR1 MNHNY and CDR2 SVGAGI (reference sequence). V was clipped by 5 bases and J by 4 bases, with 21 bases between them. CDR3 length: 17 amino acids. Written as DNA, the CDR3 is TGTGCCAGCAGTCGATCATTATCGGACGGGCCAAATCAGCCCCAGCATTTT. It yields the protein CASSRSLSDGPNQPQHF.

This chain uses TRBV7-2 with TRBJ2-2; a weak D match, TRBD1 (6 bases). The CDR3 is 15 residues long. V lost 6 bases, J lost 4 bases, and 15 bases lay in between. Germline V CDR1 and CDR2: SGHTA, FQGNSA. The CDR3 spells CASSPTGRGTGELFF. CDR3 nucleotide sequence: TGTGCCAGCAGTCCGACAGGTCGGGGCACCGGGGAGCTGTTTTTT.

The V gene is TRBV6-1, the J gene TRBJ1-2; 7 bases align to TRBD1. CDR1 is MNHNS and CDR2 is SASEGT in the germline V gene. Losses at the gene ends were 2 bases for V and 7 bases for J; bases not matched to a gene: 10. The CDR3 covers 15 residues. The CDR3 protein is CASSEFLDRVGGYTF. CDR3 coding DNA: TGTGCCAGCAGTGAATTCTTAGACAGGGTCGGTGGCTACACCTTC.

The count of this clone is one. The chain carries TRBV7-3 and TRBJ2-3; the D gene is possibly TRBD2 (6 bases). The CDR3 covers 17 residues. The V and J ends lost 1 base and 6 bases respectively, with 20 bases between them. Germline CDR1 SGHTA, CDR2 FQGTGA. CDR3: CASSLKPPGTALDTQYF. The CDR3 coding sequence is TGTGCCAGCAGCTTAAAACCTCCTGGGACTGCCCTTGATACGCAGTATTTT. Based on the CDR3 plus reference TRBV7-3 and TRBJ2-3, the full variable domain is GAGVSQTPSNKVTEKGKYVELRCDPISGHTALYWYRQSLGQGPEFLIYFQGTGAADDSGLPNDRFFAVRPEGSVSTLKIQRTERGDSAVYLCASSLKPPGTALDTQYFGPGTRLTVL.

This clone showed up just a few times. The chain has TRBV9 and TRBJ2-1; TRBD2 is a possible D gene (6 bases). CDR1 is SGDLS and CDR2 is YYNGEE in the germline V gene. Between the trimmed V and J ends, which lost 3 bases and 2 bases, there was a span of 12 bases. This CDR3 is 15 amino acids long. CDR3 coding DNA: TGTGCCAGCAGCGCCCGGGACTCCACCTACAATGAGCAGTTCTTC. Encoded protein: CASSARDSTYNEQFF.

J is TRBJ1-1 and V is TRBV7-8; no clear D. V dropped 1 base and J dropped 3 bases, with 6 bases sitting between them. Germline V gene data show CDR1 as SGHVS and CDR2 as FQNEAQ. This CDR3 contains 13 residues. CDR3 region: CASSLDGDTEAFF. CDR3 DNA: TGTGCCAGCAGCTTAGACGGTGACACTGAAGCTTTCTTT.

The chain combines TRBV28 with TRBJ2-1, with 7 positions matching TRBD2. The CDR3 extends over 16 amino acids. V was clipped by 6 bases and J by 4 bases; unmatched bases: 12. Germline CDR1 and CDR2: MDHEN and SYDVKM. The CDR3 nucleotides read TGTGCCAGCAGCGAACGAAGACGGGAGGAATACAATGAGCAGTTCTTC. Its translation: CASSERRREEYNEQFF.

This clone came up once. The chain couples TRBV7-9 to TRBJ1-1, with D perhaps TRBD1 (6 bases). With 7 bases removed from V and 4 bases from J, the gap between germline ends came to 13 bases. CDR3 size: 13 residues. Germline-derived CDR1 and CDR2 are SEHNR and FQNEAQ (reference sequence). CDR3 nucleotides: TGTGCCAGCACACTACAGGGTGGCACTGAAGCTTTCTTT. Protein product: CASTLQGGTEAFF.

The chain couples TRBV6-2 or TRBV6-3 to TRBJ2-1; TRBD2 matches at 9 bases. The V gene end was trimmed by 2 bases and the J gene end by 1 base; junction bases not matched to a gene: 0. CDR1 is MNHEY, CDR2 SVGEGT, per germline. The CDR3 runs to 15 residues. Here the CDR3 reads CASSYAGGSYNEQFF. CDR3 bases: TGTGCCAGCAGTTACGCGGGAGGGTCCTACAATGAGCAGTTCTTC.

The CDR3, as DNA: TGCGCCAGCAGCCAAGTGCCAGGGATCTACGAGCAGTACTTC. It codes for CASSQVPGIYEQYF. The V call is TRBV4-1, the J call TRBJ2-7, with TRBD1 as a possible D gene (5 bases). The germline V and J ends were trimmed by 1 base and 3 bases, with 10 bases remaining between them. This CDR3 region has 14 residues. The germline gives CDR1 MGHRA, CDR2 YSYEKL.

This chain connects TRBV28 to TRBJ2-5, with D possibly TRBD2 on 5 matching bases. From germline, CDR1 is MDHEN and CDR2 SYDVKM. V lost 5 bases and J lost 5, with 6 bases in between. The CDR3 has 11 residues. The CDR3 is CASSGEETQYF. The CDR3 nucleotides are TGTGCCAGCAGTGGGGAGGAGACCCAGTACTTC.

The chain has TRBV2 and TRBJ2-7, with a possible D match to TRBD1 (6 bases). CDR3 length: 14 amino acids. Trimming shortened V by 5 bases and J by 4 bases, and 15 bases separated the two germline ends. The V gene's germline CDR1 is SNHLY and CDR2 FYNNEI. The CDR3 DNA sequence: TGTGCCAGCAGTTCCTCAGGGGAGTTGTACGAGCAGTACTTC. It is translated as CASSSSGELYEQYF.

The chain links TRBV19 to TRBJ1-2; 9 positions agree with TRBD1. CDR3 length: 15 residues. Trimming at V came to 5 bases and at J to 2 bases, leaving 6 bases not matched to a gene. Germline CDR1 and CDR2: LNHDA and SQIVND (reference sequence). For the CDR3, the DNA is TGTGCCAGTAGTGTACAGGGGGCAGGGAACTATGGCTACACCTTC. This codes for CASSVQGAGNYGYTF.

J is TRBJ2-3 and V is TRBV7-7; TRBD2 matches at 7 bases. V lost 5 bases and J lost 3; bases outside the gene matches: 8. The CDR3 has 15 amino acids. The germline gives CDR1 SSHAT, CDR2 FNYEAQ (reference sequence). The CDR3 DNA follows: TGTGCCAGCAGCCCAGCGGGATCAGTAACAGATACGCAGTATTTT. Protein: CASSPAGSVTDTQYF.

This chain links TRBV5-4 with TRBJ1-6; unclear D gene. Trimming shortened V by 4 bases and J by 1 base, and 18 bases separated the two germline ends. The CDR3 has 18 amino acids. Germline CDR1 SGHNT, CDR2 YYREEE (reference sequence). CDR3 amino acids: CASSRISIQRSYNSPLHF. Here the CDR3 DNA reads TGTGCCAGCAGCCGCATTAGTATCCAGAGGTCCTATAATTCACCCCTCCACTTT.

The chain uses TRBV5-6 and TRBJ1-5, with D unresolved. The CDR3 consists of 15 residues. Per germline, CDR1 SGHDT and CDR2 YYEEEE. Between the trimmed V and J ends, which lost 1 base and 0 bases, there was a span of 8 bases. In nucleotides, the CDR3 is TGTGCCAGCAGCTTGACGGGGTATAGCAATCAGCCCCAGCATTTT. Protein product: CASSLTGYSNQPQHF.

This chain uses TRBV5-5 with TRBJ2-7; 8 bases fit TRBD2. The CDR3 extends over 15 amino acids. Germline lookup yields CDR1 SGHKS and CDR2 YYEKEE (reference sequence). J gave up 1 base and V 3 bases, and 6 bases lay outside the gene matches. Here the CDR3 DNA reads TGTGCCAGCAGCTCCTTGAGCGGGAGATCCTACGAGCAGTACTTC. This encodes CASSSLSGRSYEQYF.

Note on this clone: This specimen includes other DNA sequences encoding the same CDR3. The V call is TRBV5-1, the J call TRBJ2-1; D gene ambiguous. CDR1 and CDR2 from the germline V gene are SGHRS and YFSETQ. Trimming left V 0 bases short and J 7 bases short, with 5 bases between. The CDR3 contains 12 residues. The CDR3 sequence is CASSLGGNEQFF. In nucleotides, the CDR3 is TGCGCCAGCAGCTTGGGGGGAAATGAGCAGTTCTTC.

V and J are TRBV5-6 and TRBJ2-5; 8 bases align to TRBD1. With V trimmed by 0 bases and J by 2 bases, 15 bases remained unmatched. Germline V gene data show CDR1 as SGHDT and CDR2 as YYEEEE. The CDR3 sequence is 19 residues long. In DNA, the CDR3 is TGTGCCAGCAGCTTGGTCGGTTGGTTGACAGGGGAAGGGCAAGAGACCCAGTACTTC. This translates into CASSLVGWLTGEGQETQYF.

V gene TRBV3-1 (or the pseudogene TRBV3-2) combines with J gene TRBJ1-2; TRBD1 is a possible D gene (5 bases). Trimming took off 1 base at V and 8 bases at J, with 8 bases between the two ends. The CDR3 covers 12 residues. Germline V gene data show CDR1 as LGHDT and CDR2 as YNNKEL (reference sequence). The CDR3 bases are TGTGCCAGCAGCCAAGCAGGGTGGGGCTACACCTTC. It translates to CASSQAGWGYTF.

This rearrangement joins TRBV12-3 or TRBV12-4 to TRBJ2-3; D is unresolved. V lost 6 bases and J 0 bases, leaving 4 bases between the germline ends. The CDR3 loop spans 12 amino acids. The CDR3 nucleotides are TGTGCCAGCAGCCTCAGCACAGATACGCAGTATTTT. As protein: CASSLSTDTQYF.

This clone was found once. V usage is TRBV5-6 and J usage is TRBJ2-3, with D possibly matching TRBD1 (6 bases). V lost 3 bases and J 1 base, leaving 12 bases between the germline ends. Germline V gene data show CDR1 as SGHDT and CDR2 as YYEEEE. This CDR3 has 15 residues. CDR3 DNA: TGTGCCAGCAGCTGGGACAAATCCCGCACAGATACGCAGTATTTT. This sequence encodes CASSWDKSRTDTQYF. The full variable domain, in which reference TRBV5-6 and TRBJ2-3 provide the parts outside the CDR3, is DAGVTQSPTHLIKTRGQQVTLRCSPKSGHDTVSWYQQALGQGPQFIFQYYEEEERQRGNFPDRFSGHQFPNYSSELNVNALLLGDSALYLCASSWDKSRTDTQYFGPGTRLTVL.

CDR3 coding DNA: TGTGCCAGCAGTTACTCAGTAGGGGTGGACACTGAAGCTTTCTTT. Translating it yields CASSYSVGVDTEAFF. The V and J genes are TRBV6-2 or TRBV6-3 and TRBJ1-1, with D possibly being TRBD1 (5 bases). In germline, CDR1 is MNHEY, CDR2 SVGEGT. This CDR3 comprises 15 residues. Trimming pared 0 bases from V and 3 bases from J, leaving 11 bases between.

V usage is TRBV4-1 and J usage is TRBJ2-7; D gene uncertain. Between the trimmed V and J ends, which lost 1 base and 2 bases, there was a span of 6 bases. Germline CDR1 and CDR2: MGHRA and YSYEKL. CDR3 length: 13 residues. In DNA, the CDR3 is TGCGCCAGCAGCCAAGCTGGGCCCTACGAGCAGTACTTC. Translated: CASSQAGPYEQYF.

This clone was seen only once. J is TRBJ2-7 and V is TRBV11-3; D unclear. Trimming took 5 bases from V and 4 from J, leaving 6 bases between them. The germline V gene has CDR1 SGHNT and CDR2 YENEEA. The CDR3 consists of 11 residues. The CDR3 DNA sequence: TGTGCCAGCAGCAACGGGTACGAGCAGTACTTC. Translating it yields CASSNGYEQYF.